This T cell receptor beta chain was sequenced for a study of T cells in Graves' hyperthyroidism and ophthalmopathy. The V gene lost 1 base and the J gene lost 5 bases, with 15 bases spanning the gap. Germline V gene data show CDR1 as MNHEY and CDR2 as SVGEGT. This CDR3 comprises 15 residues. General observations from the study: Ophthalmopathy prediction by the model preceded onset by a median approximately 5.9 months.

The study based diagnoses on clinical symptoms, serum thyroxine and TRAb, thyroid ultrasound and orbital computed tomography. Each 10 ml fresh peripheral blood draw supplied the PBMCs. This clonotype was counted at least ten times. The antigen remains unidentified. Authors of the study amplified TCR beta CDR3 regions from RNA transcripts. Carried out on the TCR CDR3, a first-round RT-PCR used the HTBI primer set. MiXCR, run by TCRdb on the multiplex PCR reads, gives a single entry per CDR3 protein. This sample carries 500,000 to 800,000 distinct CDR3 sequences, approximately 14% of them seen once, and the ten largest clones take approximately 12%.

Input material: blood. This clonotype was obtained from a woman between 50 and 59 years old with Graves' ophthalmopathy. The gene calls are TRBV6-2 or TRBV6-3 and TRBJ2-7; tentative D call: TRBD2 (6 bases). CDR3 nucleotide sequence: TGTGCCAGCAGTTACTTTGCGCGGGGTATCAACGAGCAGTACTTC. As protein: CASSYFARGINEQYF.